These 29 T cell receptor beta chains came from one sample sequenced in a study of metastatic and nonmetastatic thyroid tumors. TCRdb re-analyzed the PCR reads through MiXCR. The profile shows some 83,000 clones, around 13% of them singletons. Not a single patient had been given any form of treatment at any point before undergoing thyroid surgery. Specimen: tumor tissue. The receptor source for this set is a female donor with papillary thyroid cancer or a benign thyroid nodule (not recorded which). Some clones in this sample may be carry-over from other donors' samples.

On this clone itself: Given a much more abundant clone one base away, this may be a read error. In this CDR3 the conserved last residue, phenylalanine or tryptophan, is missing, so a read error is likely. V and J are TRBV12-5 and TRBJ2-1; 7 bases fit TRBD2. The CDR3 is 16 amino acids. CDR1 is LGHNT, CDR2 FRNRAP, per germline. Trimming removed 0 bases from V and 4 bases from J; junction bases left unmatched: 6. DNA of the CDR3: TGTGCTAGTGGTTTGGTTCTGGGAGGGCCGTACAATGAGCAGTTCTCC. This encodes CASGLVLGGPYNEQFS.

Remarks on this clone: The junction shows a germline mismatch at one end, possibly a read error. This chain uses TRBV7-2 with TRBJ2-7; D call uncertain. CDR1 and CDR2 from the germline V gene are SGHTA and FQGNSA. The CDR3 contains 13 residues. The CDR3 nucleotides read TGTGCCAGCAGCCTGTTCGACACCTCCCGGCAGCACTTC. Its protein is CASSLFDTSRQHF.

Many counts were recorded for this clone. Other nucleotide sequences from this sample produce the same CDR3. The chain recombines TRBV12-3 or TRBV12-4 with TRBJ2-2; TRBD1 agrees at 7 bases. V was clipped by 5 bases and J by 0 bases; unmatched bases: 6. The CDR3 has 16 residues. In nucleotides, the CDR3 is TGTGCCAGCAGTGGTACAACAGGGGCGAACACCGGGGAGCTGTTTTTT. Its translation: CASSGTTGANTGELFF.

Ten or more counts support this clone. The chain recombines TRBV6-5 with TRBJ1-2; D not resolved. Germline V gene lookup returns CDR1 MNHEY and CDR2 SVGAGI. Trimming pared 2 bases from V and 4 bases from J, leaving 8 bases between. This CDR3 has 13 amino acids. The CDR3 bases are TGTGCCAGCAGTTACAAGACGGCCTATGGCTACACCTTC. Protein product: CASSYKTAYGYTF.

This clone was recorded many times. Other DNA sequences in the sample encode the same CDR3. The chain has TRBV7-3 and TRBJ2-2, with D unresolved. The CDR3 totals 13 residues. Trimming stripped 0 bases from V and 3 bases from J, with 2 bases between. Germline V gives CDR1 SGHTA, CDR2 FQGTGA. In nucleotides, the CDR3 is TGTGCCAGCAGCTTAACCGACACCGGGGAGCTGTTTTTT. Amino acids: CASSLTDTGELFF.

There are many counts of this clone. This chain joins TRBV19 and TRBJ1-1; D may be TRBD1 (5 bases). Looked up from germline, CDR1 is LNHDA and CDR2 is SQIVND (reference sequence). Trimming stripped 6 bases from V and 1 base from J, with 15 bases between. The CDR3 is 15 amino acids. CDR3 bases: TGTGCCAGTAGATGGAGGCTCGGGGGGAACACTGAAGCTTTCTTT. It codes for CASRWRLGGNTEAFF.

For this clone: This may arise from a read error, as a much more abundant clone is one base away. This chain links TRBV20-1 with TRBJ2-1; 11 bases line up with TRBD2. Unmatched junction bases numbered 11, after V lost 4 bases and J lost 0 bases. This CDR3 comprises 18 residues. Germline values: CDR1 DFQATT, CDR2 SNEGSKA (reference sequence). The CDR3 DNA reads as TGCAGTGCTACACCCCCGACTAGCGGGGCGAGCTCCTACAATGAGCAGTTCTTC. Its protein is CSATPPTSGASSYNEQFF.

This clone was seen many times. The gene calls are TRBV3-1 and TRBJ2-7; 10 bases agree with TRBD2. The CDR3 covers 14 residues. V was pared by 4 bases and J by 5 bases, with 5 bases of the junction left unmatched. The germline V gene has CDR1 LGHDT and CDR2 YNNKEL (reference sequence). DNA of the CDR3: TGTGCCAGCAGCCCTAGCGGGAGAGGACACGAGCAGTACTTC. Its translation: CASSPSGRGHEQYF.

This clone has at least ten counts. J is TRBJ2-7 and V is TRBV6-5; 12 nucleotides match TRBD2. This CDR3 is 16 amino acids long. Germline CDR1 reads MNHEY; CDR2 reads SVGAGI. V lost 1 base and J lost 9; bases outside the gene matches: 10. CDR3 nucleotides: TGTGCCAGCAGTTACTACGGACTAGCGGGGCGTAGGGGGCAGTACTTC. Translating it yields CASSYYGLAGRRGQYF.

This clone was counted many times. This rearrangement joins TRBV4-2 to TRBJ1-4; the D is unclear. The CDR3 runs to 12 residues. From germline, CDR1 is LGHNA and CDR2 YNFKEQ. Trimming took off 8 bases at V and 8 bases at J, with 12 bases between the two ends. The DNA of the CDR3 is TGTGCCAGCCGGAGGTCCGGGGAAAAACTGTTTTTT. Protein product: CASRRSGEKLFF.

This clone was detected a few times. This may come from a read error, since a much larger clone is one base off. Other DNA sequences in this specimen translate into the identical CDR3. The chain recombines TRBV19 with TRBJ1-2; the D gene is possibly TRBD1 (6 bases). Germline CDR1 is LNHDA and CDR2 is SQIVND (reference sequence). The CDR3 spans 13 residues. The CDR3 region is CASRQGMNYGYTF. The DNA for the CDR3 is TGTGCCAGTAGACAGGGAATGAACTATGGCTACACATTC.

This clone was found many times. The chain recombines TRBV5-8 with TRBJ2-5; unclear D gene. Per germline, CDR1 SGHTS and CDR2 YDEGEE. This CDR3 has 14 residues. V lost 0 bases to trimming and J lost 5 bases, with 11 bases between them. CDR3 region: CASSLAPLGETQYF. CDR3 DNA: TGTGCCAGCAGCTTGGCACCGCTGGGGGAGACCCAGTACTTC.

This clone has just a few counts. A read error may explain this, as a much larger clone is one base away. The chain employs TRBV6-5 and TRBJ2-2; D gene unclear. Germline V gene sequence: CDR1 MNHEY, CDR2 SVGAGI. The CDR3 contains 16 residues. In DNA form, the CDR3 reads TGTGCCAGCAGTTACCATGGCGGAACGAACAACGGGGAGCTGTTTTTT. Amino acids: CASSYHGGTNNGELFF.

In this sample, this clone turned up many times. This chain links TRBV11-3 with TRBJ2-1; TRBD2 is a possible D gene (6 bases). Trimming shortened V by 5 bases and J by 0 bases, and 20 bases separated the two germline ends. Germline V CDR1 and CDR2: SGHNT, YENEEA. The CDR3 extends over 18 amino acids. The CDR3 coding sequence is TGTGCCAGCAGCGGATGGAGTAAGGAGGGCCCCTCCTACAATGAGCAGTTCTTC. Translating it yields CASSGWSKEGPSYNEQFF.

This clone counts as medium-sized. This chain connects TRBV6-5 to TRBJ1-1; TRBD1 matches at 8 bases. J lost 5 bases, V lost 2 bases, and 10 bases had no gene match. Germline values: CDR1 MNHEY, CDR2 SVGAGI. The CDR3 spans 16 residues. The CDR3 DNA follows: TGTGCCAGCAGTTACCCTGGGACAGGCGGCGGGACTGAAGCTTTCTTT. Amino acids: CASSYPGTGGGTEAFF.

In this sample, this clone turned up many times. The chain uses TRBV12-3 or TRBV12-4 and TRBJ2-5, with D possibly matching TRBD2 (6 bases). The V gene lost 6 bases and the J gene lost 2 bases, with 10 bases spanning the gap. The CDR3 covers 13 residues. The CDR3 spells CASSNSGQETQYF. In DNA, the CDR3 is TGTGCCAGCAGCAATAGCGGACAAGAGACCCAGTACTTC.

The chain recombines TRBV7-6 with TRBJ2-7; 15 nucleotides agree with TRBD2. J lost 2 bases, V lost 9 bases, and 8 bases had no gene match. The CDR3 loop spans 16 amino acids. Germline loops: CDR1 SGHVS, CDR2 FNYEAQ. CDR3 DNA: TGTGCCAGTAGACCCCGGACTAGCGGGAGGGCCTACGAGCAGTACTTC. Amino acids: CASRPRTSGRAYEQYF.

This clone was seen ten or more times. V and J are TRBV28 and TRBJ1-1; D gene unclear. The V end was cut by 6 bases, the J end by 2 bases, with 13 bases between. The V gene's germline CDR1 is MDHEN and CDR2 SYDVKM. This CDR3 contains 14 residues. The CDR3 sequence: CASSPAPVNTEAFF. Written as DNA, the CDR3 is TGTGCCAGCAGCCCTGCCCCGGTTAACACTGAAGCTTTCTTT.

CDR3 in DNA: TGTGCCAGCAGAAGGGCCCTAGCGGTATGGTCCTACAATGAGCAGTTCTTC. Translation gives CASRRALAVWSYNEQFF. The chain carries TRBV28 and TRBJ2-1; 7 bases fit TRBD2. The CDR3 spans 17 residues. Germline V CDR1 and CDR2: MDHEN, SYDVKM. J gave up 1 base and V 6 bases, and 12 bases lay outside the gene matches.

This clone was seen repeatedly, ten times or more. Other DNA sequences within the sample encode an identical CDR3. This chain joins TRBV5-1 and TRBJ1-1; TRBD1 matches 10 bases. V was pared by 4 bases and J by 8 bases, with 5 bases of the junction left unmatched. Germline lookup yields CDR1 SGHRS and CDR2 YFSETQ. The CDR3 consists of 13 residues. This chain's CDR3 is CASSPGQGREAFF. The DNA for the CDR3 is TGCGCCAGCAGCCCGGGACAGGGGAGAGAAGCTTTCTTT.

Comments on this clone: Distinct nucleotide sequences in the sample also encode this CDR3. The chain is built from TRBV5-6 and TRBJ2-3; 7 bases are a match to TRBD2. This CDR3 is 15 amino acids long. V shed 3 bases and J 0 bases; nucleotides not matched to a gene: 4. The germline V gene has CDR1 SGHDT and CDR2 YYEEEE. Here the CDR3 reads CASSSGTISTDTQYF. The CDR3 DNA reads as TGTGCCAGCAGCTCCGGGACTATAAGCACAGATACGCAGTATTTT.

This clone showed up many times. The CDR3 DNA sequence: TGTGCCAGCAGCCATCGGAGAAATTCGACAGGAGTCTATGGCTACACCTTC. It specifies CASSHRRNSTGVYGYTF. The chain couples TRBV7-3 to TRBJ1-2; tentative D call: TRBD1 (6 bases). Per germline, CDR1 SGHTA and CDR2 FQGTGA. V was shortened by 5 bases and J by 4 bases, with 23 bases between the two germline ends. The CDR3 covers 17 residues. Using reference TRBV7-3 and TRBJ1-2 for the parts outside the CDR3, the full variable domain is GAGVSQTPSNKVTEKGKYVELRCDPISGHTALYWYRQSLGQGPEFLIYFQGTGAADDSGLPNDRFFAVRPEGSVSTLKIQRTERGDSAVYLCASSHRRNSTGVYGYTFGSGTRLTVV.

About this clone itself: A read error is possible here, since a much larger clone lies one base away. This same CDR3 is encoded by further DNA sequences in the sample. This chain connects TRBV9 to TRBJ2-3; tentatively, D is TRBD1 (6 bases). CDR1 is SGDLS and CDR2 is YYNGEE in the germline V gene. V was clipped by 0 bases and J by 2 bases, with 16 bases between them. CDR3 length equals 17 residues. The CDR3 sequence is CASSVDPTGAITDTQYF. The CDR3 DNA is TGTGCCAGCAGCGTAGACCCGACAGGTGCGATCACAGATACGCAGTATTTT. Complete variable domain (other parts from reference TRBV9 and TRBJ2-3): DSGVTQTPKHLITATGQRVTLRCSPRSGDLSVYWYQQSLDQGLQFLIQYYNGEERAKGNILERFSAQQFPDLHSELNLSSLELGDSALYFCASSVDPTGAITDTQYFGPGTRLTVL.

Worth noting for this clone: A much more abundant neighbour one base away suggests this may be a read error. The V and J genes are TRBV5-1 and TRBJ2-5; D uncertain. V was pared by 2 bases and J by 5 bases, with 10 bases between. Germline V gives CDR1 SGHRS, CDR2 YFSETQ. CDR3 length: 13 residues. The CDR3 loop is CASSFGVWETQYF. The CDR3 coding sequence is TGCGCCAGCAGCTTTGGCGTCTGGGAGACCCAGTACTTC.

The chain links TRBV7-8 to TRBJ2-1, with D perhaps given as TRBD1 or TRBD2 (5 bases each). Germline lookup yields CDR1 SGHVS and CDR2 FQNEAQ. CDR3 length equals 17 residues. Trimming removed 2 bases from V and 1 base from J, with 15 bases in between. CDR3 bases: TGTGCCAGCAGCTTACGTGGTGTGGGGGTGTCCTACAATGAGCAGTTCTTC. This gives the protein CASSLRGVGVSYNEQFF.

This clone was seen ten or more times. The chain links TRBV5-1 to TRBJ1-1, with TRBD1 matching 8 bases. V was pared by 4 bases and J by 1 base, with 3 bases of the junction left unmatched. Germline loops: CDR1 SGHRS, CDR2 YFSETQ. The CDR3 runs to 14 residues. CDR3 DNA sequence: TGCGCCAGCAGCGGAGGGACAGGGAACACTGAAGCTTTCTTT. Translating gives CASSGGTGNTEAFF.

As for this clone: A single base separates this from a much larger clone, so it may be a read error. This chain uses TRBV20-1 with TRBJ2-1; the D gene is possibly TRBD2 (5 bases). Germline V lookup: CDR1 DFQATT, CDR2 SNEGSKA (reference sequence). Trimming removed 2 bases at V and 0 bases at J, with 14 bases between. The CDR3 is 16 amino acids. The CDR3 here is CSARMGASISYNEQFF. As DNA, the CDR3 is TGCAGTGCTAGAATGGGAGCAAGTATCTCCTACAATGAGCAGTTCTTC.

The table lists this clone with many counts. This rearrangement joins TRBV5-1 to TRBJ2-2; TRBD2 matches 8 bases. Germline CDR1 SGHRS, CDR2 YFSETQ. This CDR3 has 17 residues. The junction had 10 bases not matched to a gene; V was cut back by 4 bases and J by 2 bases. Written as DNA, the CDR3 is TGCGCCAGCAGCCGTACTATGGCGGGGGGAAACACCGGGGAGCTGTTTTTT. Translating gives CASSRTMAGGNTGELFF.

This clone has ten or more counts. The chain is built from TRBV5-1 and TRBJ2-1; either TRBD1 or TRBD2 may fit D (6 bases each). CDR3 length: 17 residues. V lost 3 bases, J lost 2 bases, and 18 bases lay in between. Germline V gene lookup returns CDR1 SGHRS and CDR2 YFSETQ. The CDR3 DNA reads TGCGCCAGCAGCTGGGGGGCCACAGGGTTCACCTACAATGAGCAGTTCTTC. Residues: CASSWGATGFTYNEQFF. The complete variable domain, with remaining parts taken from reference TRBV5-1 and TRBJ2-1, reads KAGVTQTPRYLIKTRGQQVTLSCSPISGHRSVSWYQQTPGQGLQFLFEYFSETQRNKGNFPGRFSGRQFSNSRSEMNVSTLELGDSALYLCASSWGATGFTYNEQFFGPGTRLTVL.